The 9 T cell receptor beta chains presented below share a single source sample, sequenced in a study of CD8 T cells in ankylosing spondylitis. TCRdb recomputed calls from the 5' RACE reads with MiXCR, one row per CDR3 protein. Here the sample spans about 360,000 distinct CDR3 sequences, approximately 22% being singletons. Sample: blood, either unsorted or a sorted T cell fraction (not recorded which). The receptor set was obtained from a male donor with ankylosing spondylitis or in good health (not recorded which).

This rearrangement joins TRBV28 to TRBJ2-7; 9 bases align to TRBD2. V dropped 5 bases and J dropped 2; count of bases not matched to a gene: 4. This CDR3 comprises 14 residues. Germline CDR1 MDHEN, CDR2 SYDVKM. The CDR3 loop is CASSPLAGAYEQYF. The CDR3 DNA is TGTGCCAGCAGTCCGTTAGCGGGGGCCTACGAGCAGTACTTC.

This clonotype was found a few times. The chain uses TRBV20-1 and TRBJ2-7, with TRBD2 identical over 12 bases. The CDR3 sequence is 14 residues long. Looked up from germline, CDR1 is DFQATT and CDR2 is SNEGSKA (reference sequence). The V segment lost 6 bases and the J segment 1 base; nucleotides outside the gene matches: 4. This chain's CDR3 is CSAWTSGDSYEQYF. CDR3 DNA sequence: TGCAGTGCATGGACTAGCGGGGATTCCTACGAGCAGTACTTC.

This clonotype was seen a few times. The chain has TRBV12-3 or TRBV12-4 and TRBJ2-3, with TRBD1 matching over 9 bases. The length of the CDR3 is 14 residues. V shed 6 bases, J shed 4 bases, and the junction held 5 bases outside the gene matches. The CDR3: CASRNGQGPDTQYF. The CDR3, as DNA: TGTGCCAGCAGGAACGGACAGGGGCCAGATACGCAGTATTTT.

This clonotype was counted a few times. The V gene is TRBV12-3 or TRBV12-4, the J gene TRBJ1-1; D remains unclear. This CDR3 comprises 14 residues. Trimming cost V 2 bases and J 0 bases, with 7 bases left between them. This chain's CDR3 is CASSLNSMNTEAFF. Written as DNA, the CDR3 is TGTGCCAGCAGTTTAAACAGTATGAACACTGAAGCTTTCTTT.

This clonotype was counted at least ten times. V usage is TRBV7-9 and J usage is TRBJ1-5; TRBD1 aligns across 7 bases. CDR3 size: 13 residues. The junction had 6 bases not matched to a gene; V was cut back by 6 bases and J by 7 bases. The germline V gene encodes CDR1 SEHNR and CDR2 FQNEAQ (reference sequence). The CDR3: CASSITGDQPQHF. CDR3 DNA sequence: TGTGCCAGCAGTATCACAGGGGACCAGCCCCAGCATTTT.

This clonotype was observed a few times. The V gene is TRBV18, the J gene TRBJ1-3; no clear D. V gave up 0 bases and J gave up 3 bases, with 3 bases separating them. The germline CDR1 and CDR2 sequences are KGHSH and LQKENI. This CDR3 has 13 residues. This CDR3 reads CASSPPDGNTIYF. The CDR3, as DNA: TGTGCCAGCTCACCACCGGATGGAAACACCATATATTTT.

The chain carries TRBV5-1 and TRBJ2-3, with 8 bases that match TRBD1. The CDR3 is 13 residues long. The junction had 0 bases not matched to a gene; V was cut back by 0 bases and J by 6 bases. CDR1 SGHRS and CDR2 YFSETQ come from the germline V gene. The CDR3 loop reads CASSLDRGDTQYF. The DNA of the CDR3 is TGCGCCAGCAGCTTGGACAGGGGGGATACGCAGTATTTT.

V is TRBV30 and J is TRBJ2-7; 7 positions agree with TRBD2. Unmatched junction bases numbered 3, after V lost 2 bases and J lost 2 bases. The CDR3 sequence is 13 residues long. CDR1 GTSNPN and CDR2 SVGIG come from the germline V gene (reference sequence). DNA for the CDR3: TGTGCCTGGAGTAGCGGGGCCACCTACGAGCAGTACTTC. This encodes CAWSSGATYEQYF.

Only a few counts were recorded for this clonotype. The chain has TRBV14 and TRBJ2-1; perhaps TRBD1 as D (7 bases). With 0 bases removed from V and 7 bases from J, the gap between germline ends came to 13 bases. Germline values: CDR1 SGHDN, CDR2 FVKESK. The CDR3 loop spans 15 amino acids. The CDR3 DNA is TGTGCCAGCAGCCAAGAGGAGGGGGCGTGGAATGAGCAGTTCTTC. Translating gives CASSQEEGAWNEQFF.